This TCR beta chain was captured by sequencing in a study of shared clonotypes between healthy human individuals. Whole-study findings and limits: Estimated clonotype richness was generally higher in naive than memory subsets.

Of note for this clone: Its target is not known. Other DNA sequences in the same sample also yield this CDR3.

The V gene's germline CDR1 is SGHAT and CDR2 FQNNGV. With V trimmed by 3 bases and J by 6 bases, 0 bases remained unmatched. The CDR3 is 13 residues long. The assay was immunoSEQ multiplex PCR, and TCRdb's table has in-frame clones only and misses some. In the table there are millions of clones, roughly 92% of which are singletons. Participating donors were healthy, HIV-negative adults free of recent acute infections or vaccinations. Both subsets, CD45RA+ naive and CD45RA-negative memory, were split from the CD4+ cells. What was sequenced was naive CD4+ T cells sorted from blood. Subset of the sample: CD45RA+ positively selected. The sequence came from a man aged 18 to 30 in good health. V usage is TRBV11-2 and J usage is TRBJ2-1; 9 nucleotides line up with TRBD1. In DNA form, the CDR3 reads TGTGCCAGCAGCTTGACAGGGGGCAATGAGCAGTTCTTC. It yields the protein CASSLTGGNEQFF.